Below are 8 T cell receptor beta chains sequenced from a single sample in a study of blood T cell repertoires in COVID-19. The data were produced by immunoSEQ multiplex PCR, yet TCRdb's version contains in-frame clones alone and is incomplete. The repertoire holds 230,000 or so clones, with almost 90% as singletons. The source material was PBMCs or T cells enriched from blood (not recorded which). These receptor sequences come from a woman between 45 and 60 years old with acute COVID-19.

This clone was observed a few times. J is TRBJ2-7 and V is TRBV30; 7 bases agree with TRBD1. CDR1 is GTSNPN, CDR2 SVGIG, per germline (reference sequence). With 2 bases clipped from V and 5 bases from J, the junction kept 9 bases outside the gene matches. The CDR3 is 14 residues long. CDR3 residues: CAWSRDSPRNEQYF. In nucleotides, the CDR3 is TGTGCCTGGAGTCGGGACAGCCCGAGGAACGAGCAGTACTTC.

Points on this clone: Other DNA sequences of this sample code for an identical CDR3. The V call is TRBV12-3 or TRBV12-4, the J call TRBJ2-2; D remains unclear. V was shortened by 6 bases and J by 1 base, with 3 bases between the two germline ends. The CDR3 is made up of 12 amino acids. Here the CDR3 DNA reads TGTGCCAGCAGCCTGAACACCGGGGAGCTGTTTTTT. As protein: CASSLNTGELFF.

J is TRBJ2-5 and V is TRBV7-9; the D gene is possibly TRBD1 (5 bases). The V end was cut by 3 bases, the J end by 2 bases, with 10 bases between. This CDR3 comprises 14 residues. The germline CDR1 and CDR2 sequences are SEHNR and FQNEAQ (reference sequence). The CDR3 loop reads CASSLGQIQETQYF. Written as DNA, the CDR3 is TGTGCCAGCAGCTTGGGGCAGATACAAGAGACCCAGTACTTC.

This clone has just a few counts. J is TRBJ2-7 and V is TRBV4-1; 14 nucleotides line up with TRBD2. The CDR3 is 18 amino acids. V lost 3 bases to trimming and J lost 2 bases; unmatched junction nucleotides: 9. From germline, CDR1 is MGHRA and CDR2 YSYEKL. CDR3 region: CASSQGLAGDIRAYEQYF. CDR3 nucleotides: TGCGCCAGCAGCCAGGGACTAGCGGGAGATATCAGGGCCTACGAGCAGTACTTC.

This chain connects TRBV6-5 to TRBJ2-7, with 8 bases lining up with TRBD2. Per the germline V gene, CDR1 is MNHEY and CDR2 is SVGAGI. There are 16 residues in the CDR3. J gave up 2 bases and V 0 bases, and 6 bases lay outside the gene matches. CDR3 region: CASSYSLAGGTYEQYF. CDR3 nucleotides: TGTGCCAGCAGTTACTCGCTGGCGGGAGGAACCTACGAGCAGTACTTC.

The chain joins TRBV5-1 to TRBJ1-1; D is undetermined. The V gene lost 4 bases and the J gene lost 2 bases, with 6 bases spanning the gap. The CDR3 contains 12 residues. Per the germline V gene, CDR1 is SGHRS and CDR2 is YFSETQ. The CDR3 nucleotides read TGCGCCAGCAGCCGTCTAAACACTGAAGCTTTCTTT. Translated, it gives CASSRLNTEAFF.

The rearrangement uses TRBV4-1 and TRBJ1-4; 9 bases match TRBD1. Germline CDR1 is MGHRA and CDR2 is YSYEKL. J gave up 8 bases and V 4 bases, and 5 bases lay outside the gene matches. CDR3 length: 14 amino acids. As DNA, the CDR3 is TGCGCCAGCAGCCCGCGACAGGGGGGGGAAAAACTGTTTTTT. This encodes CASSPRQGGEKLFF.

This clone was observed a single time. The chain is built from TRBV3-1 (or the pseudogene TRBV3-2) and TRBJ2-7; the match to TRBD1 covers 7 bases. The germline gives CDR1 LGHDT, CDR2 YNNKEL (reference sequence). Losses at the gene ends were 4 bases for V and 7 bases for J; bases not matched to a gene: 4. The CDR3 runs to 12 residues. The CDR3 DNA follows: TGTGCCAGCAGCCGACAGGGCGGTGAGCAGTACTTC. This gives the protein CASSRQGGEQYF.